A single sample is the source of the 8 T cell receptor beta chains below, sequenced in a study of glioma-infiltrating T cells (dated by TCRdb to the mid-2010s). The run used an Illumina MiSeq. The iRepertoire nested amplicon-rescue multiplex PCR (arm-PCR) platform was used to amplify TCR alpha and beta CDR3 regions from RNA. The public reads were quality trimmed at Q25 with fastp and then assembled into clones with MiXCR by TCRdb, keeping productive beta chains. Under each unique CDR3 protein, matching rows form one entry showing the most common genes and DNA. For this sample there are tens of thousands of distinct CDR3 sequences; 40% appear just once. The biggest ten clones account for about two fifths of the sample. Sequencing was performed on glioma tissue, nonneoplastic brain tissue, or PBMCs (not recorded which). These receptor sequences come from a human donor with low-grade glioma or glioblastoma, undergoing nonglioma brain surgery, or in good health (not recorded which).

Details on this clonotype: A read error may account for a junction end that differs from germline. V and J are TRBV20-1 and TRBJ1-6; tentatively, D is TRBD1 (5 bases). CDR1 and CDR2 (germline): DFQATT, SNEGSKA (reference sequence). The CDR3 sequence is 17 residues long. The CDR3 sequence is CSARDPAAPWGNQPPHF. The CDR3 region has the DNA TGCAGTGCTAGAGATCCGGCGGCACCTTGGGGCAATCAGCCCCCCCACTTT.

The table lists this clonotype with many counts. This sequence joins TRBV27 and TRBJ1-1; weak D call: TRBD1 (5 bases). Between the trimmed V and J ends, which lost 2 bases and 1 base, there was a span of 11 bases. The germline V gene has CDR1 MNHEY and CDR2 SMNVEV (reference sequence). The CDR3 runs 15 residues. CDR3 in DNA: TGTGCCAGCAGTTTAGACCGGGACGGGAACACTGAAGCTTTCTTT. Residues: CASSLDRDGNTEAFF.

This clonotype was seen ten or more times. The chain links TRBV2 to TRBJ2-7; D unresolved. The germline V gene encodes CDR1 SNHLY and CDR2 FYNNEI. V dropped 4 bases and J dropped 2 bases, with 9 bases sitting between them. The CDR3 runs 13 residues. In DNA, the CDR3 is TGTGCCAGCAGTGTTAACGGTCCCTACGAGCAGTACTTC. Its translation: CASSVNGPYEQYF. The full variable domain, rest sourced from reference TRBV2 and TRBJ2-7, is EPEVTQTPSHQVTQMGQEVILRCVPISNHLYFYWYRQILGQKVEFLVSFYNNEISEKSEIFDDQFSVERPDGSNFTLKIRSTKLEDSAMYFCASSVNGPYEQYFGPGTRLTVT.

At least ten counts were recorded for this clonotype. The chain employs TRBV12-3 or TRBV12-4 and TRBJ2-1; TRBD2 matches 13 bases. This CDR3 spans 17 amino acids. V lost 2 bases and J lost 7; bases outside the gene matches: 8. The CDR3 bases are TGTGCCAGCAGTTTATCCGGGACTAGCGGGAAAGGGAATGAGCAGTTCTTC. It is translated as CASSLSGTSGKGNEQFF.

Remarks on this clonotype: A much larger clone differs by one base, so this may be a read error. The chain couples TRBV11-2 to TRBJ2-3; no firm D call. Deletions cut 2 bases from V and 1 base from J, with 10 bases between. The CDR3 has 15 amino acids. Germline V CDR1 and CDR2: SGHAT, FQNNGV. CDR3 protein: CASSLQTVGTDTQYF. In DNA form, the CDR3 reads TGTGCCAGCAGCTTACAAACAGTGGGCACAGATACGCAGTATTTT.

In this sample, this clonotype turned up many times. DNA for the CDR3: TGTGCCAGCAGTTACGAAGGACAGAATAATTCACCCCTCCACTTT. Residues: CASSYEGQNNSPLHF. J is TRBJ1-6 and V is TRBV6-1; TRBD1 might be the D (6 bases). The CDR3 is made up of 15 amino acids. The germline V gene has CDR1 MNHNS and CDR2 SASEGT. Trimming removed 5 bases at V and 5 bases at J, with 13 bases between.

This clonotype was detected ten times or more. The V gene is TRBV3-1, the J gene TRBJ1-5; 7 bases map to TRBD1. CDR3 length equals 16 residues. Losses at the gene ends were 1 base for V and 6 bases for J; bases not matched to a gene: 9. The germline gives CDR1 LGHDT, CDR2 YNNKEL (reference sequence). The CDR3 protein is CASSQASTGVPQPQHF. The CDR3 DNA follows: TGTGCCAGCAGCCAAGCATCTACAGGGGTCCCTCAGCCCCAGCATTTT.

Worth noting for this clonotype: A much bigger clone sits one base away, suggesting this may be a read error. The rearrangement uses TRBV7-2 and TRBJ2-7; 13 bases agree with TRBD2. The CDR3 spans 14 residues. Germline V gives CDR1 SGHTA, CDR2 FQGNSA. Here the CDR3 reads CASNQRGTSGEVHF. The CDR3 region has the DNA TGTGCCAGCAACCAACGTGGGACTAGCGGGGAGGTGCACTTC.